This TCR beta chain comes out of a study of sequential checkpoint blockade in melanoma (dated by TCRdb to between 2019 and 2020). Context from the whole study: Patients were assigned by 1:1 randomization to either first-line nivolumab followed by ipilimumab (arm A) or ipilimumab followed by nivolumab (arm B). Both trial sequences were followed by maintenance nivolumab.

About this clone itself: It has no known antigen specificity. No clone much larger than this one lies a single base away; base qualities are absent.

TCRbeta CDR3 regions were immunosequenced from genomic DNA with the immunoSEQ Assay. Prior to high-throughput sequencing, genomic DNA was amplified by bias-controlled multiplex PCR. From the authors' description of their analysis: To quantify the absolute abundance of each unique TCRbeta CDR3 region, the sequences were collapsed and filtered. Clonality, defined as 1 minus Pielou's evenness, was calculated using only productive rearrangements. A previously published method was used to identify clones whose frequencies were significantly greater in on-treatment samples than in baseline samples. Held by TCRdb, this immuneACCESS table contains in-frame sequences only and omits some clones. Under half of the omission traces to an unresolved V gene where checked; the cause of the rest is unknown. That table is the source of V, J and clone size, and D and trimming were worked out from the DNA. A total of more than 20,000 clones appear in this sample, roughly four fifths of them only once. The biggest ten clones account for 11% of the sample.

Results the study describes overall, beyond this receptor: The response-prediction model combining TCR metrics and mutation burden needs validation in larger, independent patient cohorts.

Interpreted using the paper, the treatment or condition label stands for: randomized to nivolumab then ipilimumab (arm A) or the reverse (arm B). Prior DNA-damaging chemotherapy had not been received by any trial patient. Thawed PBMCs were sorted on a FACS Aria II flow cytometer to isolate live CD3+CD8+ cells negative for CD19 and CD56. Samples were obtained from patients with melanoma enrolled in CheckMate 064, a randomized, open-label phase II trial of sequential checkpoint blockade. Peripheral blood mononuclear cells were collected by leukapheresis, purified using Ficoll-Paque, and frozen in human serum containing approximately 9.1% DMSO. Right after sorting, the blood CD3+CD8+ cells were verified to be >95% pure, and DNA extraction followed. The TCR comes from a human donor with melanoma. The sequences come from CD8+ T cells sorted from blood (inferred from file names), collected from a patient given nivolumab and ipilimumab in sequence.

The nucleotides are TGTGCCAGTAGCCCAAGGGGGACCGCTCTCGGAAAGCAGTACTTC. It specifies CASSPRGTALGKQYF. The sequence links TRBV19 to TRBJ2-7; perhaps TRBD1 is the D gene, with 6 bases matching. The CDR3 runs 15 residues from the cysteine to the phenylalanine. This entry keeps only the CDR3 DNA: 45 bases, framed from base 1. CDR1 LNHDA and CDR2 SQIVND were looked up in the germline V gene (reference sequence). V and J are truncated by 6 bases and 8 bases respectively, leaving an intervening sequence of 23 bases. With the portions outside the CDR3 filled from the reference TRBV19 and TRBJ2-7 genes, the complete variable region becomes DGGITQSPKYLFRKEGQNVTLSCEQNLNHDAMYWYRQDPGQGLRLIYYSQIVNDFQKGDIAEGYSVSREKKESFPLTVTSAQKNPTAFYLCASSPRGTALGKQYFGPGTRLTVT.